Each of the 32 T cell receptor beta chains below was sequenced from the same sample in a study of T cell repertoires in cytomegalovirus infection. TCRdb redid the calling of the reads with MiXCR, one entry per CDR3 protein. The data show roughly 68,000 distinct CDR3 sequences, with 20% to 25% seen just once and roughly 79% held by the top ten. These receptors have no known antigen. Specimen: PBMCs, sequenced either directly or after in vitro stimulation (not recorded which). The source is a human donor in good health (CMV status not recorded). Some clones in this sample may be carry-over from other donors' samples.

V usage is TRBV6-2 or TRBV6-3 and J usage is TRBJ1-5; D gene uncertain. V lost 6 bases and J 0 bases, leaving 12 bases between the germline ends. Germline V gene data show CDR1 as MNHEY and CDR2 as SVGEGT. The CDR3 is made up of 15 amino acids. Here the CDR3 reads CASSPALASNQPQHF. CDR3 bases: TGTGCCAGCAGCCCGGCCTTGGCTAGCAATCAGCCCCAGCATTTT.

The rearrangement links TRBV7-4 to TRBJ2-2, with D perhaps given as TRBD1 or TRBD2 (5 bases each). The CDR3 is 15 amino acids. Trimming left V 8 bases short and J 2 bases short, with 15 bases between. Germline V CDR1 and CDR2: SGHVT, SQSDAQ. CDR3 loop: CASFTGQGNTGELFF. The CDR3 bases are TGTGCCAGCTTCACGGGGCAGGGAAACACCGGGGAGCTGTTTTTT.

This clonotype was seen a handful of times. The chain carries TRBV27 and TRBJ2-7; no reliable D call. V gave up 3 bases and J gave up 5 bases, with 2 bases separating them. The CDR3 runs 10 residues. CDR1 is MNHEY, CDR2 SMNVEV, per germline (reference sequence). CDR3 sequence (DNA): TGTGCCAGCAGTTTGAACGAGCAGTACGTC. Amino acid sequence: CASSLNEQYV.

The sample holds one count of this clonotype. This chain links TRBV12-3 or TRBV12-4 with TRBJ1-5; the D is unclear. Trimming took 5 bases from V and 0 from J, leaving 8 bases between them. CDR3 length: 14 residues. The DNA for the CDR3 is TGTGCCAGCAGTCCCCAGAATAGCAATCAGCCCCAGCATTTT. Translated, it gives CASSPQNSNQPQHF.

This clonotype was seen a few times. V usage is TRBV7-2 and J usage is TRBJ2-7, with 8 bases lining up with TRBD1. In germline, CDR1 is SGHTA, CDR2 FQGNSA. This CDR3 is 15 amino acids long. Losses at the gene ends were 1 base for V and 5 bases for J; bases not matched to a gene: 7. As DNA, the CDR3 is TGTGCCAGCAGCTTAGGGACAGGGTATCGGGACGAGCAGTACTTC. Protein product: CASSLGTGYRDEQYF.

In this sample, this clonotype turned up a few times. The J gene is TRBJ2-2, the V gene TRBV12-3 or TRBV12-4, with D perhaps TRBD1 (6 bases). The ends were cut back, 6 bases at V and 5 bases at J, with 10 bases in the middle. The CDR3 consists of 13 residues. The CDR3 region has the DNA TGTGCCAGCAGCGGGACATGGACCGGGGAGCTGTTTTTT. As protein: CASSGTWTGELFF.

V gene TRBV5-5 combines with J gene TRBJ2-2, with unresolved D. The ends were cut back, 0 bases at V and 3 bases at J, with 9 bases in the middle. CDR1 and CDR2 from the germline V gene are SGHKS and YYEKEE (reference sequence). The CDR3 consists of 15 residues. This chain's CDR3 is CASSLVGSYTGELFF. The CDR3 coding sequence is TGTGCCAGCAGCTTGGTAGGCAGTTACACCGGGGAGCTGTTTTTT.

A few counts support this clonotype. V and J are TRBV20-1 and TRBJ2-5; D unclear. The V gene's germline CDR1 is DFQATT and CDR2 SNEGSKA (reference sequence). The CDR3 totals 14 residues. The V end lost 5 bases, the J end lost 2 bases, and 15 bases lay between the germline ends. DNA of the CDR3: TGCAGTGCTGCCAGACTCCTGCCACAAGAGACCCAGTACTTC. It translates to CSAARLLPQETQYF.

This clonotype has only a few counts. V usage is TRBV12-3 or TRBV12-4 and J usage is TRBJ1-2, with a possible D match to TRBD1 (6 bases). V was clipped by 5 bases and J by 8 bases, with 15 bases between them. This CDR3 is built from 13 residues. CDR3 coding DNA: TGTGCCAGCAGTCCCAGGGGCCTGGAGGGCTACACCTTC. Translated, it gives CASSPRGLEGYTF.

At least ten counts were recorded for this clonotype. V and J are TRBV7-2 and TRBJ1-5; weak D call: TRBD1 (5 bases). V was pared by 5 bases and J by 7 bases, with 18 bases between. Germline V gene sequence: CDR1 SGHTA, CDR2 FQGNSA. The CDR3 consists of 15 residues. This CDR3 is CASSPSGGREQPQHF. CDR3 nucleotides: TGTGCCAGCAGCCCGAGTGGGGGAAGAGAACAGCCCCAGCATTTT. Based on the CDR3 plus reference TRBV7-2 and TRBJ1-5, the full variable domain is GAGVSQSPSNKVTEKGKDVELRCDPISGHTALYWYRQSLGQGLEFLIYFQGNSAPDKSGLPSDRFSAERTGGSVSTLTIQRTQQEDSAVYLCASSPSGGREQPQHFGDGTRLSIL.

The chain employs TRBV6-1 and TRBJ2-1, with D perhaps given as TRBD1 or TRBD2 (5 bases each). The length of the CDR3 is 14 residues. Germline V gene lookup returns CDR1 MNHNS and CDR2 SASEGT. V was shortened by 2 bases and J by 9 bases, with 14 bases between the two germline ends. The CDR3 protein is CASSEIWDRGEQFF. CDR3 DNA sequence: TGTGCCAGCAGTGAAATTTGGGACCGCGGTGAGCAGTTCTTC.

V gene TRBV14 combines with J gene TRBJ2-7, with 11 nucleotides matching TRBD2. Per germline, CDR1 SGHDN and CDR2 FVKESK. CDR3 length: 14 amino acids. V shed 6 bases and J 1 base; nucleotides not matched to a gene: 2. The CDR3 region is CASRPSGRSYEQYV. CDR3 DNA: TGTGCCAGCAGGCCTAGCGGGAGGTCCTACGAGCAGTACGTC.

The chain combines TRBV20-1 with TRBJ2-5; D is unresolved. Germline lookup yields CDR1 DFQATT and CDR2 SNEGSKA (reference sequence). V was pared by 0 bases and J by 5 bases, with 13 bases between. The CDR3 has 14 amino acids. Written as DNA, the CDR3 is TGCAGTGCTAGAGAACGGGTTTGGTGGGAGACCCAGTACTTC. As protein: CSARERVWWETQYF.

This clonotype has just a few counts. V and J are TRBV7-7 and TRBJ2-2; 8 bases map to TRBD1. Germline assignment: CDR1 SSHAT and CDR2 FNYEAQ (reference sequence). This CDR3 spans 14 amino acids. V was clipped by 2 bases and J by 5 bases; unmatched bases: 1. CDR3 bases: TGTGCCAGCAGCTTAAGACAGGGGACCGGGGAGCTGTTTTTT. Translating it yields CASSLRQGTGELFF.

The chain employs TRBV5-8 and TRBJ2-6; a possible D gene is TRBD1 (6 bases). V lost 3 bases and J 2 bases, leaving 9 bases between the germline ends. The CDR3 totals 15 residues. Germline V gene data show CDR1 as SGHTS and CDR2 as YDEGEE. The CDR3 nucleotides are TGTGCCAGCAGCTCCCAGGGGACTGGGGCCAACGTCCTGACTTTC. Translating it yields CASSSQGTGANVLTF.

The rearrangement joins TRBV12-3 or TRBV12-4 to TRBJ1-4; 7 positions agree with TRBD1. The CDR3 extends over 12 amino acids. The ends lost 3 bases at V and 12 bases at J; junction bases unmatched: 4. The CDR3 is CASSFGQAQLFF. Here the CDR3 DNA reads TGTGCCAGCAGTTTCGGACAGGCTCAACTGTTTTTT.

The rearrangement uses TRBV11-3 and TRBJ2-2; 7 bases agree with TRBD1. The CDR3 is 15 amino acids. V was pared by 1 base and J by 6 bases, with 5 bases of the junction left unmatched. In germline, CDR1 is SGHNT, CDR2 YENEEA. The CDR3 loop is CASSLASQGAGELFF. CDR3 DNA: TGTGCCAGCAGCTTAGCATCCCAGGGGGCCGGGGAGCTGTTTTTT.

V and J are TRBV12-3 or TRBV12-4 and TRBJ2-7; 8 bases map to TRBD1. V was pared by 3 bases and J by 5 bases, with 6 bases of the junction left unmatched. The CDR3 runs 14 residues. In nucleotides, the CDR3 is TGTGCCAGCAGTTTGTTCGACAGGGGCCACGAGCAGTACTTC. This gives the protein CASSLFDRGHEQYF.

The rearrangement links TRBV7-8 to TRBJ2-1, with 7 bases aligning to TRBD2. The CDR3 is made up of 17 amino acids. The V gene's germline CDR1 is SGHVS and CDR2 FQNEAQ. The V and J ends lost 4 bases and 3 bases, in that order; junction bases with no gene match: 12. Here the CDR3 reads CASSWPRRLAVYNEQFF. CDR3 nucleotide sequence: TGTGCCAGCAGCTGGCCTAGACGGCTAGCGGTCTACAATGAGCAGTTCTTC.

The CDR3 DNA reads TGCGCCAGCAGCCAATATAGCGGGGTCAACACCGGGGAGCTGTTTTTT. Protein: CASSQYSGVNTGELFF. The V gene is TRBV4-3, the J gene TRBJ2-2; 8 bases line up with TRBD2. Germline V gene data show CDR1 as LGHNA and CDR2 as YSLEER. The CDR3 spans 16 residues. The trim removed 2 bases at V and 2 bases at J, leaving 4 bases unmatched.

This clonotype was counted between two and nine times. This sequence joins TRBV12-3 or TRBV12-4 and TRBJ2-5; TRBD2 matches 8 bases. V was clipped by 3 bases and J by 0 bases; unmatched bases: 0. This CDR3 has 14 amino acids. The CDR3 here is CASSLGLDQETQYF. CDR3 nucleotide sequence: TGTGCCAGCAGTTTGGGACTAGACCAAGAGACCCAGTACTTC.

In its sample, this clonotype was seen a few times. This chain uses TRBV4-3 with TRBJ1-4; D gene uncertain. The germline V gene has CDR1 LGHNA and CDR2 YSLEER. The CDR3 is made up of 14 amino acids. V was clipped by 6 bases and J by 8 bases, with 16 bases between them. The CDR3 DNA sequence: TGCGCCAGCAGTCCGACCGGACTTGCCGAAAAACTGTTTTTT. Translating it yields CASSPTGLAEKLFF.

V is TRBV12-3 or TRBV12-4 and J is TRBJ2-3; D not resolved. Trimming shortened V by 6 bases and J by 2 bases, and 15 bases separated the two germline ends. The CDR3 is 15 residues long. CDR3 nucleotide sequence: TGTGCCAGCAGCCCTGTACCCTCCGACACAGATACGCAGTATTTT. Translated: CASSPVPSDTDTQYF.

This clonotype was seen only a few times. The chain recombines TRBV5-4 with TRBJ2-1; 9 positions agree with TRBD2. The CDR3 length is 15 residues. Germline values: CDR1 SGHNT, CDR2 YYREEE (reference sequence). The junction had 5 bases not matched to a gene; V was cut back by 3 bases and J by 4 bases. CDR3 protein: CASSSSGDGYNEQFF. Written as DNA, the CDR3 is TGTGCCAGCAGCTCTAGCGGGGATGGGTACAATGAGCAGTTCTTC.

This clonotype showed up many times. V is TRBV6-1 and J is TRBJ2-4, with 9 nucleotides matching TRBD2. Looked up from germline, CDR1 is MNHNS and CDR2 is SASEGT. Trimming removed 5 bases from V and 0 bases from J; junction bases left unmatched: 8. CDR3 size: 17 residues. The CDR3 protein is CASSPLTSGLAKNIQYF. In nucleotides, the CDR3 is TGTGCCAGCAGTCCCCTGACTAGCGGCCTAGCCAAAAACATTCAGTACTTC.

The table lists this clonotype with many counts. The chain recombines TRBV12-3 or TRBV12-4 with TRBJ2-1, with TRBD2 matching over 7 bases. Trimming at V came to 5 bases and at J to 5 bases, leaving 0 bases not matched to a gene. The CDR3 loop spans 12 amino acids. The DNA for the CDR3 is TGTGCCAGCAGTAGCGGGGACAATGAGCAGTTCTTC. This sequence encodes CASSSGDNEQFF.

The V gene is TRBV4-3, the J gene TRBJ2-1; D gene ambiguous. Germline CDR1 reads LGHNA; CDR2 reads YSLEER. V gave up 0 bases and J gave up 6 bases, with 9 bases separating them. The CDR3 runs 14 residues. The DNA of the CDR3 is TGCGCCAGCAGCCAAGACGGTTTTCGCAATGAGCAGTTCTTC. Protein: CASSQDGFRNEQFF.

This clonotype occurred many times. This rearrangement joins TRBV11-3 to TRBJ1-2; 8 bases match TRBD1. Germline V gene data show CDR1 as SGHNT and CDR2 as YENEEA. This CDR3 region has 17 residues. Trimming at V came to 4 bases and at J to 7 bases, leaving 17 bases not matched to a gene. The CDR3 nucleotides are TGTGCCAGCAGCTCCCAGGCGAGTTCAGGGGGCTTCGCTGGCTACACCTTC. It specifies CASSSQASSGGFAGYTF.

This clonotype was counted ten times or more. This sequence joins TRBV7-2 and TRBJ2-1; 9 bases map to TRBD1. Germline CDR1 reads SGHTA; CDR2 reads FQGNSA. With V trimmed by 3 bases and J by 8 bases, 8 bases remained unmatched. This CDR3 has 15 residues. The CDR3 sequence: CASSFDTGGFDEQFF. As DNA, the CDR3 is TGTGCCAGCAGCTTTGATACAGGGGGCTTTGATGAGCAGTTCTTC.

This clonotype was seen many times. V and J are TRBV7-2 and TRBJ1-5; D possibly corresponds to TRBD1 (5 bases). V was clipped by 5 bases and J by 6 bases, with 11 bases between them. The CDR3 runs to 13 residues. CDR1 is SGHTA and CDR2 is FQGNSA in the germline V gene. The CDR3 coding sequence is TGTGCCAGCAGCCGAAGTGGGGGTCAGCCCCAGCATTTT. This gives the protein CASSRSGGQPQHF.

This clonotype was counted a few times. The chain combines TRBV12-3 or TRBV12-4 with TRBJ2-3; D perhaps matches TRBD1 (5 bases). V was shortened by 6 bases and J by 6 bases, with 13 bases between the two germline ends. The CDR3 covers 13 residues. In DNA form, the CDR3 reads TGTGCCAGCAGGAGTGGGGCCTCGGATACGCAGTATTTT. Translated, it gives CASRSGASDTQYF.

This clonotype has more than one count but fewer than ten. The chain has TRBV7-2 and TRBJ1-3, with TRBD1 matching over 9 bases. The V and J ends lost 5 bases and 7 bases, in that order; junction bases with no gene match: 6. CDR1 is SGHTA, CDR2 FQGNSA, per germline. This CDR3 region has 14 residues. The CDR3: CASSARQGGNTIYF. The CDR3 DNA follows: TGTGCCAGCAGCGCCCGACAGGGGGGGAACACCATATATTTT.